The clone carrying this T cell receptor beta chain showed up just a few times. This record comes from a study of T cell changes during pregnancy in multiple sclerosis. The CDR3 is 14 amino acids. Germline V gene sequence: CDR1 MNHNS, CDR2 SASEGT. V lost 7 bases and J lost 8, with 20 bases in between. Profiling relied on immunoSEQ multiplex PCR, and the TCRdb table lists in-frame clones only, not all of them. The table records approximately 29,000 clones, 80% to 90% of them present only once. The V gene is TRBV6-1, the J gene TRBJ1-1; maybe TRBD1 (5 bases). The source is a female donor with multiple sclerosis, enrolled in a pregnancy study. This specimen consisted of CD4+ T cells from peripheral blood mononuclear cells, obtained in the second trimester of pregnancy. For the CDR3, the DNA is TGTGCCAGCATTAGCGGTATTGAGGGGTACGAAGCTTTCTTT. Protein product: CASISGIEGYEAFF.